Listed here are 28 T cell receptor beta chains from one sample, sequenced in a study of T cell repertoires in cytomegalovirus infection. MiXCR, run by TCRdb on the reads, gives a single entry per CDR3 protein. In the table there are fewer than 85,000 distinct CDR3 sequences, 4% of which are singletons. The specimen was PBMCs. The receptors shown here come from a human donor in good health (CMV status not recorded). Some clones in this sample may be carry-over from other donors' samples.

This clonotype was observed many times. This sequence joins TRBV7-2 and TRBJ1-5; possibly TRBD1 for D (5 bases). The CDR3 loop spans 14 amino acids. Germline assignment: CDR1 SGHTA and CDR2 FQGNSA. Trimming stripped 4 bases from V and 5 bases from J, with 12 bases between. As DNA, the CDR3 is TGTGCCAGCAGCTCTGGTGCGGGGGATCAGCCCCAGCATTTT. This codes for CASSSGAGDQPQHF.

This clonotype was counted ten times or more. CDR3: CSSSVTLDTQYF. DNA of the CDR3: TGCAGCTCATCAGTGACCCTGGATACGCAGTATTTT. The chain joins TRBV29-1 to TRBJ2-3, with D hard to call. Trimming stripped 8 bases from V and 6 bases from J, with 15 bases between. The CDR3 sequence is 12 residues long. CDR1 is SQVTM and CDR2 is ANQGSEA in the germline V gene.

This clonotype was seen many times. The CDR3 DNA is TGTGCCAGTAGCAGCCGGGACAGGGTGTACTATGGCTACACCTTC. Its translation: CASSSRDRVYYGYTF. The chain joins TRBV19 to TRBJ1-2; TRBD1 agrees at 9 bases. V was clipped by 6 bases and J by 3 bases; unmatched bases: 8. CDR3 length: 15 amino acids. The V gene's germline CDR1 is LNHDA and CDR2 SQIVND (reference sequence).

This clonotype was recorded at least ten times. The CDR3 DNA is TGTGCCAGCAGTGAGACTAGCGGGCGAAGCTCCTACGAGCAGTACTTC. Translation: CASSETSGRSSYEQYF. The chain uses TRBV6-1 and TRBJ2-7; 10 bases are shared with TRBD2. V trimming: 3 bases; J trimming: 0 bases; junction bases outside the gene matches: 5. The V gene's germline CDR1 is MNHNS and CDR2 SASEGT. CDR3 length: 16 amino acids.

At least ten counts were recorded for this clonotype. This chain links TRBV7-9 with TRBJ2-3; 8 bases line up with TRBD1. Unmatched junction bases numbered 10, after V lost 5 bases and J lost 0 bases. This CDR3 has 17 amino acids. The germline gives CDR1 SEHNR, CDR2 FQNEAQ (reference sequence). The CDR3: CASSPPRTGTSTDTQYF. Here the CDR3 DNA reads TGTGCCAGCAGCCCACCTCGGACAGGGACTAGCACAGATACGCAGTATTTT.

This clonotype was seen ten or more times. The chain carries TRBV30 and TRBJ1-1; D may be TRBD1 (6 bases). This CDR3 has 13 residues. The germline V and J ends were trimmed by 3 bases and 2 bases, with 10 bases remaining between them. Germline CDR1 GTSNPN, CDR2 SVGIG (reference sequence). In DNA form, the CDR3 reads TGTGCCTGGAGATGGGACACAAACACTGAAGCTTTCTTT. Amino acid sequence: CAWRWDTNTEAFF.

This clonotype was picked up many times. No DNA is shown, since the ends of the CDR3 on it are uncertain; the CDR3 is the one TCRdb lists. V and J are TRBV29-1 and TRBJ2-1; TRBD2 reflects the table's D call only, with no check against the DNA. CDR1 is SQVTM and CDR2 is ANQGSEA in the germline V gene. The CDR3 is 10 residues long, counting both termini. CDR3 in amino acids: CSVVGSGSFF.

This clonotype was seen repeatedly, ten times or more. V and J are TRBV2 and TRBJ2-5; TRBD2 matches 10 bases. The CDR3 is made up of 15 amino acids. V was pared by 0 bases and J by 4 bases, with 2 bases of the junction left unmatched. Germline-derived CDR1 and CDR2 are SNHLY and FYNNEI. As DNA, the CDR3 is TGTGCCAGCAGTGAAGCCGGACTAGCGGTAGAGACCCAGTACTTC. It encodes CASSEAGLAVETQYF. Using reference TRBV2 and TRBJ2-5 for the parts outside the CDR3, the full variable domain is EPEVTQTPSHQVTQMGQEVILRCVPISNHLYFYWYRQILGQKVEFLVSFYNNEISEKSEIFDDQFSVERPDGSNFTLKIRSTKLEDSAMYFCASSEAGLAVETQYFGPGTRLLVL.

This clonotype was seen at least ten times. The V gene is TRBV7-2, the J gene TRBJ2-3; 10 nucleotides match TRBD2. Germline V CDR1 and CDR2: SGHTA, FQGNSA. With V trimmed by 5 bases and J by 4 bases, 6 bases remained unmatched. The CDR3 consists of 15 residues. For the CDR3, the DNA is TGTGCCAGCAGCGAACTAGCGGGACTCCCAGATACGCAGTATTTT. Its translation: CASSELAGLPDTQYF.

The sample holds many counts of this clonotype. The chain recombines TRBV7-2 with TRBJ1-5; D may be TRBD1 (6 bases). Germline values: CDR1 SGHTA, CDR2 FQGNSA. This CDR3 region has 15 residues. V was shortened by 5 bases and J by 6 bases, with 17 bases between the two germline ends. The CDR3 reads CASSRAGGPGQPQHF. The CDR3 DNA reads as TGTGCCAGCAGCCGGGCGGGGGGGCCCGGTCAGCCCCAGCATTTT.

CDR3 loop: CASSPSGGRIEETQYF. The CDR3 region has the DNA TGTGCCAGCAGCCCCAGCGGGGGTCGAATTGAAGAGACCCAGTACTTC. The rearrangement links TRBV11-3 to TRBJ2-5; 8 bases are shared with TRBD2. The J segment lost 3 bases and the V segment lost 5 bases, leaving 11 bases of the junction unmatched. This CDR3 spans 16 amino acids. The germline gives CDR1 SGHNT, CDR2 YENEEA.

This clonotype was recorded at least ten times. The chain recombines TRBV7-8 with TRBJ2-1, with 7 nucleotides matching TRBD2. CDR1 and CDR2 (germline): SGHVS, FQNEAQ. This CDR3 is built from 14 residues. Trimming cost V 0 bases and J 6 bases; bases outside gene matches: 2. The CDR3 loop reads CASSLAGGPNEQFF. The DNA of the CDR3 is TGTGCCAGCAGCTTAGCGGGAGGGCCCAATGAGCAGTTCTTC. Using reference TRBV7-8 and TRBJ2-1 for the parts outside the CDR3, the full variable domain is GAGVSQSPRYKVAKRGQDVALRCDPISGHVSLFWYQQALGQGPEFLTYFQNEAQLDKSGLPSDRFFAERPEGSVSTLKIQRTQQEDSAVYLCASSLAGGPNEQFFGPGTRLTVL.

The sample holds many counts of this clonotype. V and J are TRBV4-2 and TRBJ1-2; D is possibly TRBD1 (5 bases). Per germline, CDR1 LGHNA and CDR2 YNFKEQ. Between the trimmed V and J ends, which lost 2 bases and 4 bases, there was a span of 11 bases. CDR3 length equals 14 residues. CDR3 loop: CASSQTPGTYGYTF. CDR3 nucleotide sequence: TGTGCCAGCAGCCAAACCCCAGGGACCTATGGCTACACCTTC.

This clonotype came up many times. This chain uses TRBV28 with TRBJ1-5; D is perhaps TRBD1 (5 bases). This CDR3 spans 15 amino acids. V was trimmed by 6 bases and J by 2 bases, leaving 14 bases between them. Germline CDR1 and CDR2: MDHEN and SYDVKM. This CDR3 is CASSLGQGGNQPQHF. CDR3 in DNA: TGTGCCAGCAGCTTGGGGCAGGGTGGCAATCAGCCCCAGCATTTT.

Ten or more counts support this clonotype. The chain carries TRBV7-2 and TRBJ2-5; D gene ambiguous. Germline V lookup: CDR1 SGHTA, CDR2 FQGNSA. This CDR3 contains 15 residues. V was clipped by 7 bases and J by 7 bases, with 22 bases between them. This CDR3 reads CASTNRLGTAGTQYF. The CDR3 DNA reads TGTGCCAGCACCAACCGTCTAGGCACCGCCGGGACCCAGTACTTC.

There are many counts of this clonotype. The gene calls are TRBV6-6 and TRBJ1-1; D perhaps matches TRBD1 (5 bases). Germline-derived CDR1 and CDR2 are MNHNY and SVGAGI (reference sequence). The CDR3 sequence is 17 residues long. The V end was cut by 2 bases, the J end by 0 bases, with 16 bases between. The CDR3 DNA sequence: TGTGCCAGCAGTTACCCGGGGGAAAGAACAATGAACACTGAAGCTTTCTTT. It yields the protein CASSYPGERTMNTEAFF.

This clonotype was observed at least ten times. This CDR3 reads CASSRGTGELFF. The CDR3 coding sequence is TGTGCCAGCAGTCGTGGCACCGGGGAGCTGTTTTTT. This chain connects TRBV12-3 or TRBV12-4 to TRBJ2-2; no reliable D call. Trimming took off 5 bases at V and 4 bases at J, with 5 bases between the two ends. The CDR3 is made up of 12 amino acids.

This clonotype has at least ten counts. The J gene is TRBJ2-7, the V gene TRBV14, with a weak D call TRBD2 (6 bases). The germline V gene has CDR1 SGHDN and CDR2 FVKESK. The CDR3 is 14 residues long. Trimming shortened V by 5 bases and J by 2 bases, and 13 bases separated the two germline ends. CDR3 in DNA: TGTGCCAGCAGCGAACAGTGGGGGGCCTACGAGCAGTACTTC. Protein sequence: CASSEQWGAYEQYF.

This clonotype was counted ten times or more. The rearrangement uses TRBV7-2 and TRBJ2-3; 8 positions agree with TRBD1. Germline CDR1 reads SGHTA; CDR2 reads FQGNSA. J gave up 2 bases and V 5 bases, and 12 bases lay outside the gene matches. CDR3 length: 17 amino acids. The CDR3 DNA reads TGTGCCAGCAGCCGGACACAGGGGGACCCTTACACAGATACGCAGTATTTT. Residues: CASSRTQGDPYTDTQYF.

Ten or more counts support this clonotype. The V call is TRBV7-2, the J call TRBJ2-1, with D perhaps TRBD2 (6 bases). Germline V gene data show CDR1 as SGHTA and CDR2 as FQGNSA. This CDR3 region has 15 residues. Trimming took 1 base from V and 6 from J, leaving 13 bases between them. The CDR3 is CASSLGGLPINEQFF. The CDR3 DNA sequence: TGTGCCAGCAGCTTAGGGGGACTGCCTATCAATGAGCAGTTCTTC. The full variable domain, rest sourced from reference TRBV7-2 and TRBJ2-1, is GAGVSQSPSNKVTEKGKDVELRCDPISGHTALYWYRQSLGQGLEFLIYFQGNSAPDKSGLPSDRFSAERTGGSVSTLTIQRTQQEDSAVYLCASSLGGLPINEQFFGPGTRLTVL.

This clonotype has a count of ten or more. The chain carries TRBV7-8 and TRBJ2-7, with D possibly TRBD1 on 6 matching bases. Germline V gives CDR1 SGHVS, CDR2 FQNEAQ. The CDR3 runs to 14 residues. The germline V and J ends were trimmed by 0 bases and 3 bases, with 9 bases remaining between them. The CDR3 region has the DNA TGTGCCAGCAGCTTAGCTAACAGGGACTACGAGCAGTACTTC. Translation: CASSLANRDYEQYF.

In this sample, this clonotype turned up many times. The chain recombines TRBV7-2 with TRBJ2-7; TRBD2 matches 8 bases. Unmatched junction bases numbered 8, after V lost 4 bases and J lost 3 bases. The CDR3 is made up of 15 amino acids. Germline V gene sequence: CDR1 SGHTA, CDR2 FQGNSA. CDR3 nucleotide sequence: TGTGCCAGCAGCTCATTTAGCGGGGAACTCTACGAGCAGTACTTC. This encodes CASSSFSGELYEQYF.

With respect to this clonotype: As the CDR3 is not closed by the conserved phenylalanine or tryptophan, this likely results from a read error. It is unclear where the CDR3 begins or ends on the DNA, so no DNA is shown, and the CDR3 is as TCRdb lists it. The chain joins TRBV7-8 to TRBJ2-1; the D call of TRBD1 is as the table states it, not checked on the DNA. CDR1 is SGHVS, CDR2 FQNEAQ, per germline. The CDR3 is 15 residues long, counting both termini. CDR3 sequence reads: CASSGILRDYNEQCV.

This clonotype was seen many times. V is TRBV4-1 and J is TRBJ2-1; 8 nucleotides line up with TRBD2. This CDR3 has 15 amino acids. After removal of 1 base from V and 6 bases from J, the junction contained 5 bases not matched to a gene. Germline CDR1 MGHRA, CDR2 YSYEKL. This CDR3 is CASSQGTGGLNEQFF. In DNA form, the CDR3 reads TGCGCCAGCAGCCAAGGAACGGGGGGGCTCAATGAGCAGTTCTTC.

This clonotype was recorded many times. V is TRBV2 and J is TRBJ1-5, with TRBD1 as a possible D gene (5 bases). The CDR3 covers 14 residues. The germline V and J ends were trimmed by 4 bases and 10 bases, with 17 bases remaining between them. CDR1 and CDR2 from the germline V gene are SNHLY and FYNNEI. CDR3 DNA: TGTGCCAGCAGTGTTAGCAGGGACCAACCTCCCCAGCATTTT. Translated: CASSVSRDQPPQHF.

This clonotype has a count of ten or more. The chain links TRBV19 to TRBJ1-1, with D unclear. CDR3 length: 13 residues. Germline V lookup: CDR1 LNHDA, CDR2 SQIVND (reference sequence). Trimming left V 3 bases short and J 4 bases short, with 9 bases between. The CDR3 DNA is TGTGCCAGTAGTATCCGGTCGATCACTGAAGCTTTCTTT. Translated, it gives CASSIRSITEAFF.

This clonotype was detected once. A clone one base away is much larger, so this may be a read error. The V call is TRBV7-2, the J call TRBJ1-5, with TRBD1 as a possible D gene (5 bases). The CDR3 sequence is 16 residues long. The ends were cut back, 8 bases at V and 6 bases at J, with 23 bases in the middle. CDR1 is SGHTA and CDR2 is FQGNSA in the germline V gene. The CDR3 nucleotides read TGTGCCAGCGCCCCCGCGAGCGGACGGGGGAGTCAGCCCCAGCATTTT. As protein: CASAPASGRGSQPQHF.

This clonotype was seen many times. J is TRBJ1-1 and V is TRBV7-2, with D uncertain. Trimming removed 3 bases from V and 10 bases from J, with 15 bases in between. The CDR3 totals 13 residues. Germline V CDR1 and CDR2: SGHTA, FQGNSA. The CDR3 here is CASSFRTALGAFF. Written as DNA, the CDR3 is TGTGCCAGCAGCTTCAGGACGGCGCTCGGAGCTTTCTTT.